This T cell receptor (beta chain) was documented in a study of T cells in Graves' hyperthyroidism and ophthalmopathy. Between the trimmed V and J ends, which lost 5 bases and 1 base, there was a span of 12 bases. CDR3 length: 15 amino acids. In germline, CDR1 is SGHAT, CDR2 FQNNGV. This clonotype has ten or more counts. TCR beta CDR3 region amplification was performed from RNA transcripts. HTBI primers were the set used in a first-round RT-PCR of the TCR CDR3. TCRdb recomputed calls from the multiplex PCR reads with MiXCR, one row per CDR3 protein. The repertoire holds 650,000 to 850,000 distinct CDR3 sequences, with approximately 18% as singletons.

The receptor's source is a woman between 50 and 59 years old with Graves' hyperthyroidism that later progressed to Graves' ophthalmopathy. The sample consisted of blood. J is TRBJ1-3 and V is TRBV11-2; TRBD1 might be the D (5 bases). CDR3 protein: CASSTWGESGNTIYF. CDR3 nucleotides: TGTGCCAGCAGCACCTGGGGGGAATCTGGAAACACCATATATTTT.